This record covers a single T cell receptor beta chain. Its antigen is still unknown. No much larger clone exists at a distance of one base, and base qualities are not known. The CDR3 regions of human TCRbeta chains were analyzed by immunosequencing. The authors processed their data as follows. TCRs in the repertoires were compared against a reference library of SARS-CoV-2-specific TCRs that had been generated with the MIRA antigen-specificity platform. Breadth was defined as the fraction of unique TCRs that were SARS-CoV-2-associated, and depth was defined as the fraction of total T cells that were SARS-CoV-2-associated. Each spike-specific TCR was assigned to its reactive spike region and to a CD4 or CD8 class using the MIRA data. Log10-transformed breadth and depth values were compared by one-way ANOVA with Sidak's multiple comparisons tests. TCRdb provides this immuneACCESS table in a form limited to in-frame rearrangements. Some clones are lacking; in checked studies, under half of them reflect an unresolved V gene, and why the rest are absent is not known. V, J and clone size are taken as reported in that table, and D and trimming were inferred from the DNA itself. The sample table records 100,000 to 150,000 clones; more than 65% of these occur just once. Of the sample, about 29% falls within the top ten clones.

The CDR3 contains 12 residues, cysteine and phenylalanine counted. Only the CDR3 part of the read is kept: 36 bases, read in frame from the first base. V is clipped by 4 bases and J by 6 bases, and the sequence between their germline boundaries is 9 bases long. CDR1 and CDR2 were assigned from the germline V gene (reference sequence) as MNHEY and SMNVEV. In the paper's terms, the time point label means: about 28 days (+/-7) after the second vaccine dose. AZD1222 recipients with second doses at about 4 weeks or about 12 weeks were pooled, because spike-specific TCR depth and breadth did not differ between schedules. Vaccinee samples came from UK trials COV001 and COV002, including a single-blind randomized controlled phase 2/3 trial of AZD1222 (ChAdOx1 nCoV-19) in healthy adults. For TCRbeta chain sequencing, PBMC samples were collected from trial participants at day 0 and at day 28 after the second dose.

The data were obtained in a study of T cell responses to AZD1222 COVID-19 vaccine (TCRdb year 2021). Context from the whole study: A total of more than 230 trial participants underwent TCR sequencing, of whom roughly 210 had received two doses of AZD1222 and around 25 had received two doses of the MenACWY control vaccine. Enrollment into the trials was organized by age into subgroups of 18-55, 56-69 and 70-plus years, and those subgroups contained roughly 160, 29 and 62 TCR-sequenced participants, respectively.

Broader findings and caveats from the paper: No day 14 peak-response samples were available, so repertoires were characterized only after the peak T cell response. Most participants were white British and females outnumbered males, and the authors suggested that clonal diversity may have been underestimated. Spike-specific TCR breadth and depth rose significantly after two AZD1222 doses compared with day 0 and with MenACWY recipients. Nearly half of unique spike-specific TCRs reportedly recognized epitopes outside regions mutated in the B.1.351 and B.1.1.7 variants. Conclusions about previously exposed vaccinees are limited, since just six or seven AZD1222 recipients were seropositive for SARS-CoV-2 at baseline. In the small 56-69-year group, the increase in depth fell short of significance, most likely because of low power. CD4 TCRs associated with the vaccine covered the entire spike protein, and the dominant responses were in regions 160-218 and 743-854.

The sample here was peripheral blood, taken 28 days after the second AZD1222 dose. This clonotype originated in an adult who received the AZD1222 COVID-19 vaccine. The rearranged segments are TRBV27 and TRBJ1-1; no confident D gene assignment can be made. The CDR3 is CASSSTGSEAFF. The DNA sequence reads TGTGCCAGCAGTTCGACTGGATCTGAAGCTTTCTTT.